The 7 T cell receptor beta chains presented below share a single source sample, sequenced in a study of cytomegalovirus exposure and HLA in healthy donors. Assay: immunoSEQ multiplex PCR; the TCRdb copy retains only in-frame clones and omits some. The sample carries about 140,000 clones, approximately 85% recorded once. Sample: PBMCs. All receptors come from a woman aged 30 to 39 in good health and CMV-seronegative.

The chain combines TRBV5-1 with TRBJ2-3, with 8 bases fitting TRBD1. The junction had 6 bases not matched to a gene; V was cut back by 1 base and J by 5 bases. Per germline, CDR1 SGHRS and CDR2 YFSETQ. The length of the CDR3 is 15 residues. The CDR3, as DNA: TGCGCCAGCAGCTTGTTCGGACAGGGATTAGATACGCAGTATTTT. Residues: CASSLFGQGLDTQYF.

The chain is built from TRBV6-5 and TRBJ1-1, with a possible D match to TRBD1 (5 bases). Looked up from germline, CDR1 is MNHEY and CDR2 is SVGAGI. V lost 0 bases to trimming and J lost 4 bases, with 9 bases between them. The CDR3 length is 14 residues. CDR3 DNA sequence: TGTGCCAGCAGTTACTCGACAGCTCCCACTGAAGCTTTCTTT. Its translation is CASSYSTAPTEAFF.

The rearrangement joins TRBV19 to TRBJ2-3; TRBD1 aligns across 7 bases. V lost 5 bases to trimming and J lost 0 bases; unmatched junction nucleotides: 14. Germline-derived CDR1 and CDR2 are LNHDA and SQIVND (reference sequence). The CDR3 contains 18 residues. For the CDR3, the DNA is TGTGCCAGTAGTCCAACCCCGACAGGGACAACTAGCACAGATACGCAGTATTTT. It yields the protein CASSPTPTGTTSTDTQYF.

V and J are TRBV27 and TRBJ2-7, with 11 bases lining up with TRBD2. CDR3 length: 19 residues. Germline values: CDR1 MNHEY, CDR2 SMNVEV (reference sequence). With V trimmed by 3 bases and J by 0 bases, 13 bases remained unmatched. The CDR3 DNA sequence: TGTGCCAGCAGTTTGACGGCTAGCGGGGGGTTAGGCAGCTCCTACGAGCAGTACTTC. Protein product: CASSLTASGGLGSSYEQYF.

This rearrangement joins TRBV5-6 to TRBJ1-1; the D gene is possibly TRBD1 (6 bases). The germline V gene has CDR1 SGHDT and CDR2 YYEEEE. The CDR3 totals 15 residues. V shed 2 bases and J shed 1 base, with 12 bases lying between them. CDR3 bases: TGTGCCAGCAGCTTTATGGACAGACAGAACACTGAAGCTTTCTTT. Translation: CASSFMDRQNTEAFF.

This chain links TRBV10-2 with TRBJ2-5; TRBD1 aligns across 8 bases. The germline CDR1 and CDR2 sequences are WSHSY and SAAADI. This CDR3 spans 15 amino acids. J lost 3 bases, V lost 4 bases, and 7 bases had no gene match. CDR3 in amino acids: CASSGTGLWEETQYF. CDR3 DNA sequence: TGCGCCAGCAGTGGGACAGGGTTGTGGGAAGAGACCCAGTACTTC.

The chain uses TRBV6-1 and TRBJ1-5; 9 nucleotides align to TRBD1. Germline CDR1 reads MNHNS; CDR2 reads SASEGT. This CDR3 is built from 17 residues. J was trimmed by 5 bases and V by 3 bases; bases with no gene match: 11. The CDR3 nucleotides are TGTGCCAGCAGTGATTCTAAGATGGGACAGGGCTATCAGCCCCAGCATTTT. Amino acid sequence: CASSDSKMGQGYQPQHF.